This TCR beta chain was sequenced in a study of patients and donors after allogeneic stem cell transplantation. This clonotype was picked up many times. TCRdb reprocessed the RT-PCR reads with MiXCR, giving one entry per CDR3 protein. The profile covers about 8,800 distinct CDR3 sequences, with approximately 4.2% appearing a single time and 15% to 20% taken by the ten largest. The clonotype was recovered from a human donor who was either an allogeneic HSCT recipient or a stem cell or donor lymphocyte infusion donor (not recorded which). It is not recorded whose cells these are; they may come from a transplant donor. The sample taken for sequencing was blood, either unsorted or a sorted T cell fraction (not recorded which).

CDR3 sequence (DNA): TGTGCCAGCAGCTTCCGACAGGGGGACACAGATACGCAGTATTTT. It encodes CASSFRQGDTDTQYF. The chain combines TRBV7-3 with TRBJ2-3; 9 nucleotides align to TRBD1. Unmatched junction bases numbered 3, after V lost 3 bases and J lost 2 bases. The germline gives CDR1 SGHTA, CDR2 FQGTGA. This CDR3 region has 15 residues.